These T cell receptor beta chains were read from a single sample in a study of blood T cell repertoires in COVID-19. Clones were sequenced by immunoSEQ multiplex PCR, and TCRdb holds only the in-frame ones, with some missing. The table lists some 68,000 clones, roughly 80% of them singletons, with 28% in the top ten. Material: peripheral blood. Source of these receptors: a man between 65 and 85 years old with acute or convalescent COVID-19. CDR3s include the opening cysteine and the closing phenylalanine or tryptophan. D genes are given only for firm matches. The size of a clone is reported for some rows only, either as once, few or many, or as a class for expanded clones.

size: .
D: .
J: TRBJ2-1
V: TRBV7-3
DNA: TGTGCCAGCAGCCCCGACCGGAGCTCCTACAATGAGCAGTTCTTC
CDR3: CASSPDRSSYNEQFF

size: few
D: TRBD1
J: TRBJ1-4
V: TRBV30
DNA: TGTGCCTACCGGGACAGGGGCCTTGAAAAACTGTTTTTT
CDR3: CAYRDRGLEKLFF

size: .
D: .
J: TRBJ2-7
V: TRBV7-9
DNA: TGTGCCAGCAGCTTAGGGGAACAGGGTGGCTACGAGCAGTACTTC
CDR3: CASSLGEQGGYEQYF

size: .
D: TRBD1
J: TRBJ1-3
V: TRBV27
DNA: TGTGCCAGCAGCTACAAGGGCCCGGACAGGGGGCCCTCTGGAAACACCATATATTTT
CDR3: CASSYKGPDRGPSGNTIYF

size: once
D: TRBD1
J: TRBJ2-1
V: TRBV25-1
DNA: TGTGCCAGCAGTGCATTAGACAGGGAGAAAGAGCAGTTCTTC
CDR3: CASSALDREKEQFF

size: .
D: TRBD1
J: TRBJ2-7
V: TRBV27
DNA: TGTGCCAGCAGTTTTTCTTATGCAGGGGGCGGCTCCTACGAGCAGTACTTC
CDR3: CASSFSYAGGGSYEQYF

size: .
D: .
J: TRBJ1-3
V: TRBV6-5
DNA: TGTGCCAGCAGTTCTACCTCTGGAAACACCATATATTTT
CDR3: CASSSTSGNTIYF

size: .
D: .
J: TRBJ2-3
V: TRBV9
DNA: TGTGCCAGCAGCGCCGAATTAGGGGGAGGGTCAGATACGCAGTATTTT
CDR3: CASSAELGGGSDTQYF

size: .
D: TRBD2
J: TRBJ2-5
V: TRBV6-5
DNA: TGTGCCAGCCTTGGACTAGCGGGAGGAGAGACCCAGTACTTC
CDR3: CASLGLAGGETQYF

size: .
D: .
J: TRBJ1-2
V: TRBV29-1
DNA: TGCAGCGCCGACATGATCGATGGCTACACCTTC
CDR3: CSADMIDGYTF

size: .
D: TRBD2
J: TRBJ2-3
V: TRBV11-3
DNA: TGTGCCAGCAGCTTAGAGGGTGCACTAGCGGGAGGGGATACGCAGTATTTT
CDR3: CASSLEGALAGGDTQYF

size: .
D: TRBD2
J: TRBJ2-7
V: TRBV15
DNA: TGTGCCACCAGCAGAGTGCGACTAGCGGGAGAGCGGGAGCAGTACTTC
CDR3: CATSRVRLAGEREQYF

size: .
D: .
J: TRBJ1-1
V: TRBV4-3
DNA: TGCGCCAGCAGCCCCAATGTCAACAGGGTAAACACTGAAGCTTTCTTT
CDR3: CASSPNVNRVNTEAFF

size: .
D: TRBD1
J: TRBJ1-1
V: TRBV7-2
DNA: TGTGCCAGCAGCTTACCGCTAGACAGGGGACGAGCGAACACTGAAGCTTTCTTT
CDR3: CASSLPLDRGRANTEAFF

size: once
D: TRBD1
J: TRBJ1-4
V: TRBV5-8
DNA: TGTGCCAGCAGCCCAGGGGACAGGGTTGAAAAACTGTTTTTT
CDR3: CASSPGDRVEKLFF

size: .
D: TRBD1
J: TRBJ2-2
V: TRBV13
DNA: TGTGCCAGCAGCCCCCCGCCCGGGACAGGGACCGGGGAGCTGTTTTTT
CDR3: CASSPPPGTGTGELFF

size: .
D: TRBD1
J: TRBJ2-3
V: TRBV9
DNA: TGTGCCAGCAGCGTGGGGACAGGGGGTAAGGATACGCAGTATTTT
CDR3: CASSVGTGGKDTQYF

size: .
D: TRBD1
J: TRBJ1-1
V: TRBV25-1
DNA: TGTGCCAGCAGTAGAACAGGGGCCGATAACACTGAAGCTTTCTTT
CDR3: CASSRTGADNTEAFF

size: few
D: .
J: TRBJ1-1
V: TRBV7-9
DNA: TGTGCTAGCTTCGCGGACACTGAAGCTTTCTTT
CDR3: CASFADTEAFF

size: .
D: .
J: TRBJ2-2
V: TRBV4-3
DNA: TGCGCCAGCAGCCAAGATACGCGTAGGGGGAACACCGGGGAGCTGTTTTTT
CDR3: CASSQDTRRGNTGELFF

size: .
D: .
J: TRBJ2-6
V: TRBV19
DNA: TGTGCCAGTACCCAGAGGGGGATCTCTGGGGCCAACGTCCTGACTTTC
CDR3: CASTQRGISGANVLTF

size: once
D: TRBD1
J: TRBJ1-2
V: TRBV10-3
DNA: TGTGCCATCAGTGAAGGACAGGGGTATGGCTACACCTTC
CDR3: CAISEGQGYGYTF

size: .
D: TRBD1
J: TRBJ1-1
V: TRBV27
DNA: TGTGCCAGCAGAAGGGACAGGGAGGACACTGAAGCTTTCTTT
CDR3: CASRRDREDTEAFF

size: .
D: TRBD2
J: TRBJ2-5
V: TRBV25-1
DNA: TGTGCCAGCAGTGACCAGTCTCCGGGACTAGTTGGGCGAGAGACCCAGTACTTC
CDR3: CASSDQSPGLVGRETQYF

size: .
D: .
J: TRBJ1-2
V: TRBV7-9
DNA: TGTGCCAGCAGCTTAGGACTGGGGGCCGGCTATGGCTACACCTTC
CDR3: CASSLGLGAGYGYTF

size: .
D: TRBD1
J: TRBJ1-2
V: TRBV5-4
DNA: TGTGCCAGCAGCTTGGGGACAGGGGATGGCTACACCTTC
CDR3: CASSLGTGDGYTF

size: .
D: .
J: TRBJ2-2
V: TRBV30
DNA: TGTGCCTGGAGTGGTAGGGGGGGTAGCAACACCGGGGAGCTGTTTTTT
CDR3: CAWSGRGGSNTGELFF

size: few
D: TRBD2
J: TRBJ2-7
V: TRBV5-4
DNA: TGTGCCAGCAGCCCCTCTACAAGGGCGGGAGCCTACGAGCAGTACTTC
CDR3: CASSPSTRAGAYEQYF

size: .
D: TRBD2
J: TRBJ2-2
V: TRBV30
DNA: TGTGCCTGGATTCCCGGACTAGAGAGGGCGGGGGAGCTGTTTTTT
CDR3: CAWIPGLERAGELFF